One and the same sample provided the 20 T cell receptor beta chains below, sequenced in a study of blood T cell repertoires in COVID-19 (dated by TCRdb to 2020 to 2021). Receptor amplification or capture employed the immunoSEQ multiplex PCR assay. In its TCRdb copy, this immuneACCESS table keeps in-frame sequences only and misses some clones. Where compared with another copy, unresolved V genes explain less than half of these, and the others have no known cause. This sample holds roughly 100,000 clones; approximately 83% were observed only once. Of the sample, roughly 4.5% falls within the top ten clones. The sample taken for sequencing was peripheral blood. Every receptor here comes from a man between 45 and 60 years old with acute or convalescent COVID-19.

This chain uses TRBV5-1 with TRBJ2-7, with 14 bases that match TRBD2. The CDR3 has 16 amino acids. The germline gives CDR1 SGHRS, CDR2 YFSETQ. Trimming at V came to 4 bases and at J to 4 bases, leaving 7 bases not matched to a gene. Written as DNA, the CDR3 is TGCGCCAGCAGCGGCCAGACTAGCGGGAGGGTATACGAGCAGTACTTC. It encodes CASSGQTSGRVYEQYF.

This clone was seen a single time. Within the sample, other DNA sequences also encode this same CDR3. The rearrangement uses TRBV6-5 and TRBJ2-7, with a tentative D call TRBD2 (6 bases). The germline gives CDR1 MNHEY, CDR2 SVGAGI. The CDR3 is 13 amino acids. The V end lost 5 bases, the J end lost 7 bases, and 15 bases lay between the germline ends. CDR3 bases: TGTGCCAGCAGTCAGGGACTGGCGCGAGAGCAGTACTTC. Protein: CASSQGLAREQYF.

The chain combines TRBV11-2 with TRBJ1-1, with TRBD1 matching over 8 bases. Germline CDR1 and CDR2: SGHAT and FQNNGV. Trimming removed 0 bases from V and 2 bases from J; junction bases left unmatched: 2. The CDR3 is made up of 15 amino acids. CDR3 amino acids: CASSLDTGGNTEAFF. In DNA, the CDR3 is TGTGCCAGCAGCTTAGATACAGGGGGTAACACTGAAGCTTTCTTT.

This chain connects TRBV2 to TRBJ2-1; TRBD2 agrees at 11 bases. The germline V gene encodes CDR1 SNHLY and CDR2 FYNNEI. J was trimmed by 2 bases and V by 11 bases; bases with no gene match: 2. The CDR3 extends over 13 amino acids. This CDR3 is CAGTSGAYNEQFF. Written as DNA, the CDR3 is TGTGCCGGGACTAGCGGTGCCTACAATGAGCAGTTCTTC.

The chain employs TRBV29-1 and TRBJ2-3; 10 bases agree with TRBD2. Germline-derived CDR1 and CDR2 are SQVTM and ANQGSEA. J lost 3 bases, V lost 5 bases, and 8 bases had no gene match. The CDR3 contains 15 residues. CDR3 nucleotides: TGCAGCGTTATGGGACTAGCGCCATATACAGATACGCAGTATTTT. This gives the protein CSVMGLAPYTDTQYF.

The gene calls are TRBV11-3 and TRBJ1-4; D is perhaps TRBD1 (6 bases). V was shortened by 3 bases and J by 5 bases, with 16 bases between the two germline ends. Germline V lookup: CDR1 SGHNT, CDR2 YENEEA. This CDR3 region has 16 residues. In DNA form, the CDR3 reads TGTGCCAGCAGCTTCGGTGGAGACAGGTGGAATGAAAAACTGTTTTTT. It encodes CASSFGGDRWNEKLFF. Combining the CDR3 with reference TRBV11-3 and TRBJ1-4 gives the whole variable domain EAGVVQSPRYKIIEKKQPVAFWCNPISGHNTLYWYLQNLGQGPELLIRYENEEAVDDSQLPKDRFSAERLKGVDSTLKIQPAELGDSAVYLCASSFGGDRWNEKLFFGSGTQLSVL.

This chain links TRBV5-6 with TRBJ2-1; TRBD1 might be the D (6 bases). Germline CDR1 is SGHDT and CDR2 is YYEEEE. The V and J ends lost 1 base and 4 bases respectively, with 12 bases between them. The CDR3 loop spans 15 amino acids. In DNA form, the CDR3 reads TGTGCCAGCAGCTTGAGACAGGTTTCGTACAATGAGCAGTTCTTC. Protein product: CASSLRQVSYNEQFF.

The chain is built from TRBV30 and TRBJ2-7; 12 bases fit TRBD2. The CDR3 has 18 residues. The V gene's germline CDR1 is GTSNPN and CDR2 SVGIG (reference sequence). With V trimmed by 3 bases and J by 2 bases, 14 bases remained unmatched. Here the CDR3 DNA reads TGTGCCTGGAGCCCTCCGGGACTAGCGGGCGACAGGCCCTACGAGCAGTACTTC. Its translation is CAWSPPGLAGDRPYEQYF. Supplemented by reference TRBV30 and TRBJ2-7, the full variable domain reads SQTIHQWPATLVQPVGSPLSLECTVEGTSNPNLYWYRQAAGRGLQLLFYSVGIGQISSEVPQNLSASRPQDRQFILSSKKLLLSDSGFYLCAWSPPGLAGDRPYEQYFGPGTRLTVT.

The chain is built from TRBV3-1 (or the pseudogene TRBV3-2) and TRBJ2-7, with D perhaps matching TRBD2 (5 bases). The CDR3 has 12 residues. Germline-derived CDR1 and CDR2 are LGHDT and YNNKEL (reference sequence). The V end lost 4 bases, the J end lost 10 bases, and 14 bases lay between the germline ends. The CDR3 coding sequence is TGTGCCAGCAGCCGATCGGCGGGTTCTCAGTACTTC. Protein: CASSRSAGSQYF.

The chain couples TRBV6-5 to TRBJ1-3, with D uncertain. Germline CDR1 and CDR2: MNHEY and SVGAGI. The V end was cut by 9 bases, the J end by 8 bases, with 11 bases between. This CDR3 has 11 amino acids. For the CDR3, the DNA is TGTGCCAGTATATCTCCGGACACCATATATTTT. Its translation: CASISPDTIYF.

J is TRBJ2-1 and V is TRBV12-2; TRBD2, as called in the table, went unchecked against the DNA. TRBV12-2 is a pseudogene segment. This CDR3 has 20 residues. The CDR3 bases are TGTGCAAGTCGCTACGGACTAGCGGCCAATGTACGGCGACGGTACAATGAGCAGTTCTTC. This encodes CASRYGLAANVRRRYNEQFF.

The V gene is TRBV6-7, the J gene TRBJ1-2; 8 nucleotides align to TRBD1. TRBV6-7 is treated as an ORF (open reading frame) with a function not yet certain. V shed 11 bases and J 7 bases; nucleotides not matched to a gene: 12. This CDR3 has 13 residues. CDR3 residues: CAGRLTGVGGYTF. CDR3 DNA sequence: TGTGCCGGCCGATTGACAGGGGTTGGTGGCTACACCTTC.

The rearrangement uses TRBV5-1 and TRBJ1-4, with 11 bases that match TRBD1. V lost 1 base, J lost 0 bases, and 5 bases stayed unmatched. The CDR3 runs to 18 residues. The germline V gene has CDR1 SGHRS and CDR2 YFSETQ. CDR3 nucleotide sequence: TGCGCCAGCAGCTTGCTTGGGACAGGGGGTGCAACTAATGAAAAACTGTTTTTT. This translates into CASSLLGTGGATNEKLFF.

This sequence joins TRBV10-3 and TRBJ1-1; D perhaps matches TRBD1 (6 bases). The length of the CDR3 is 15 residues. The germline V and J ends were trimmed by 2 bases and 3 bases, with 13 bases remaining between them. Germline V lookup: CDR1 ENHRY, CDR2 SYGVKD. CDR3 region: CAISERGGSHTEAFF. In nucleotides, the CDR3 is TGTGCCATCAGTGAGAGGGGGGGGTCCCACACTGAAGCTTTCTTT.

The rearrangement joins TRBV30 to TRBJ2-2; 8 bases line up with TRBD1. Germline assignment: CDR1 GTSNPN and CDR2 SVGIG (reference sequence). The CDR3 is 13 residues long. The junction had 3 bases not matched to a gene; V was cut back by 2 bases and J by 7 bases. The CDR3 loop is CAWSQGAGGELFF. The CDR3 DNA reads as TGTGCCTGGAGTCAGGGGGCGGGCGGGGAGCTGTTTTTT.

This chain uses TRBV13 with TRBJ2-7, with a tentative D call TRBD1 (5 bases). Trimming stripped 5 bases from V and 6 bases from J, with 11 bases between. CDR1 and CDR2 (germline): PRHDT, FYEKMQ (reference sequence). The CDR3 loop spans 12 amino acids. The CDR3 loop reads CASSARTPEQYF. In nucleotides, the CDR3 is TGTGCCAGCAGCGCCAGGACACCCGAGCAGTACTTC.

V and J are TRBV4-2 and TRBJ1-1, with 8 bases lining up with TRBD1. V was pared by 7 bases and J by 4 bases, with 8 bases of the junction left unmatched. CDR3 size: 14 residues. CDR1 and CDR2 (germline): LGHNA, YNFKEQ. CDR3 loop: CASTHRGAGTEAFF. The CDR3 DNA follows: TGTGCCAGCACCCACAGGGGGGCAGGCACTGAAGCTTTCTTT.

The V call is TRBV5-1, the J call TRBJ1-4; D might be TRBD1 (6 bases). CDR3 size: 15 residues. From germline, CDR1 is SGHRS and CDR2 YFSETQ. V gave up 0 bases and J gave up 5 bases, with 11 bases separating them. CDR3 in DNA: TGCGCCAGCAGCTTGGCCCCCGACAGGAATGAAAAACTGTTTTTT. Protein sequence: CASSLAPDRNEKLFF.

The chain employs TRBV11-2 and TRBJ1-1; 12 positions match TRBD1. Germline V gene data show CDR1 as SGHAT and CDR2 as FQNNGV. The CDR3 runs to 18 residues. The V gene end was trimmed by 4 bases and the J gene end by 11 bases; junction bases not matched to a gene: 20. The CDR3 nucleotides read TGTGCCAGCAGCTCCCCCCGCTGGGGGACAGGGGGCGCGGTGGCTGCTTTCTTT. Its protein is CASSSPRWGTGGAVAAFF.

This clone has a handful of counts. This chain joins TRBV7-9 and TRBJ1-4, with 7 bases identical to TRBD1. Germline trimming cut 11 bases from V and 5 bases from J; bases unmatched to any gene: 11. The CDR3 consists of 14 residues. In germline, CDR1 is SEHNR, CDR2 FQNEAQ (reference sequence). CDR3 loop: CAGGTGEPNEKLFF. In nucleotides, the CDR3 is TGTGCCGGGGGTACAGGGGAGCCGAATGAAAAACTGTTTTTT.